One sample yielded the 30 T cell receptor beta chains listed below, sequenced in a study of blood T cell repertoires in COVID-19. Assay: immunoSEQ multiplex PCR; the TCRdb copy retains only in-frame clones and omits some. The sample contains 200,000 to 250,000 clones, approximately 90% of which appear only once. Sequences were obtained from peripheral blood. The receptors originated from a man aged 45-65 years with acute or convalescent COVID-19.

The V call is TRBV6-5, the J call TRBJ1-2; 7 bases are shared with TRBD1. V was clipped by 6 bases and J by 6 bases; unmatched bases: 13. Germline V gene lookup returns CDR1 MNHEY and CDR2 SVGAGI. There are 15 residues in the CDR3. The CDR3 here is CASRPPGQRGNGYTF. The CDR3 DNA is TGTGCCAGCAGACCACCGGGACAGCGAGGGAATGGCTACACCTTC.

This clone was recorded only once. As DNA, the CDR3 is TGCGCCAGCAGCCCGGGACTAGCGGAAGAGACCCAGTACTTC. It specifies CASSPGLAEETQYF. This chain connects TRBV5-1 to TRBJ2-5, with TRBD2 matching over 11 bases. The J segment lost 3 bases and the V segment lost 4 bases, leaving 2 bases of the junction unmatched. The germline V gene encodes CDR1 SGHRS and CDR2 YFSETQ. The length of the CDR3 is 14 residues. Full variable domain (outside the CDR3, taken from reference TRBV5-1 and TRBJ2-5): KAGVTQTPRYLIKTRGQQVTLSCSPISGHRSVSWYQQTPGQGLQFLFEYFSETQRNKGNFPGRFSGRQFSNSRSEMNVSTLELGDSALYLCASSPGLAEETQYFGPGTRLLVL.

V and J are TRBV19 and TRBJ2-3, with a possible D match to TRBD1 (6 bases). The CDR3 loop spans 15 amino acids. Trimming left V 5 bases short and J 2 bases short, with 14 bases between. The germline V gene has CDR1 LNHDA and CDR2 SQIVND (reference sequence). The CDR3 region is CASSLTGTTTDTQYF. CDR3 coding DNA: TGTGCCAGTAGTCTCACCGGGACAACCACAGATACGCAGTATTTT.

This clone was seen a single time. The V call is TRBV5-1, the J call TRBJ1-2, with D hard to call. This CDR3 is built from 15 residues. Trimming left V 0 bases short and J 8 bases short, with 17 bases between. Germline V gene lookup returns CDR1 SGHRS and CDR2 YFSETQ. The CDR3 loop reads CASSLDWPTTGGYTF. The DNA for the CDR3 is TGCGCCAGCAGCTTGGACTGGCCCACCACGGGGGGCTACACCTTC.

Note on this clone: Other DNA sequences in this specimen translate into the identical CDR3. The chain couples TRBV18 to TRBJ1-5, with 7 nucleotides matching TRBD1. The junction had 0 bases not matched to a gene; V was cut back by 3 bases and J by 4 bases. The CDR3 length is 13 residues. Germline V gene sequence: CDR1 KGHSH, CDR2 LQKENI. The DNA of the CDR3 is TGTGCCAGCTCACCGGGACAGAATCAGCCCCAGCATTTT. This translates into CASSPGQNQPQHF.

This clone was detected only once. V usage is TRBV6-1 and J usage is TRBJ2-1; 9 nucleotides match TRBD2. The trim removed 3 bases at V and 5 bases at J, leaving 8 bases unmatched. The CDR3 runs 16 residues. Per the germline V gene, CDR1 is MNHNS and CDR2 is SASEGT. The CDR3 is CASSEVGLAGNNEQFF. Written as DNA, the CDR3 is TGTGCCAGCAGTGAGGTTGGGCTAGCGGGGAACAATGAGCAGTTCTTC.

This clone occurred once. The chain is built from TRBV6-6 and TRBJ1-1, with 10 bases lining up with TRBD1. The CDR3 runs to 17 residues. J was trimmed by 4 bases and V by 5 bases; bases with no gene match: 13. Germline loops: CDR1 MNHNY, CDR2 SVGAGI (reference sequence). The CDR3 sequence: CASSQDRGSAWVTEAFF. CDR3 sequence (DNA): TGTGCCAGCAGTCAGGACAGGGGGTCGGCGTGGGTCACTGAAGCTTTCTTT.

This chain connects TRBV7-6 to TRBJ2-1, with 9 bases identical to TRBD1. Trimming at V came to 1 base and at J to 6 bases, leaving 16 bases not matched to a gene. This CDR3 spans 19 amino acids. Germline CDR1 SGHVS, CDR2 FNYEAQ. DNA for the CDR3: TGTGCCAGCAGCTTAGGGTCCCGCTCCCGGACAGGGGCTAGCAATGAGCAGTTCTTC. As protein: CASSLGSRSRTGASNEQFF.

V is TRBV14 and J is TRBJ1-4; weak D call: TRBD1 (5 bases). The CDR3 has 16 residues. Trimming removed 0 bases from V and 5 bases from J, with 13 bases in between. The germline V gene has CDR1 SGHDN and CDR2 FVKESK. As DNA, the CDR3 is TGTGCCAGCAGCCAAGATCCTGGCAGGGTAAATGAAAAACTGTTTTTT. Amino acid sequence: CASSQDPGRVNEKLFF.

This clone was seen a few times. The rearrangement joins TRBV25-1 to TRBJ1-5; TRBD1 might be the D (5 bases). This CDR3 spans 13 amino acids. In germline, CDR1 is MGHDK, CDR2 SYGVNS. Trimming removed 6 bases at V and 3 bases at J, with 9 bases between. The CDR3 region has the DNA TGTGCCAGCAGCACACAGGACAATCAGCCCCAGCATTTT. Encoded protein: CASSTQDNQPQHF.

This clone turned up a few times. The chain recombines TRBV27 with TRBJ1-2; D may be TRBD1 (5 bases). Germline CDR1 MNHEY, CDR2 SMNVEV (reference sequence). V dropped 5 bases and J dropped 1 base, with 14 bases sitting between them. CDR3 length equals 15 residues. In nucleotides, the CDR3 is TGTGCCAGCAGTCCTAGGGCAGGGCTTAACTATGGCTACACCTTC. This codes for CASSPRAGLNYGYTF.

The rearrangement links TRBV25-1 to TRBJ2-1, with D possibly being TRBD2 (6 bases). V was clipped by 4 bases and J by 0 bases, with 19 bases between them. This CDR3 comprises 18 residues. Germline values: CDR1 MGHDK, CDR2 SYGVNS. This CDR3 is CASSAYPQAGSSYNEQFF. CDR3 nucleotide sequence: TGTGCCAGCAGTGCATACCCCCAGGCGGGGAGCTCCTACAATGAGCAGTTCTTC.

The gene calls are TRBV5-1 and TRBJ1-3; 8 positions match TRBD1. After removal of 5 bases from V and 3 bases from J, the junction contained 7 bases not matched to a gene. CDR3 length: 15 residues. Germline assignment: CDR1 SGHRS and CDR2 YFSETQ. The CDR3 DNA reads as TGCGCCAGCAGTTTTCTTGGACAGGGTGGAAACACCATATATTTT. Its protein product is CASSFLGQGGNTIYF.

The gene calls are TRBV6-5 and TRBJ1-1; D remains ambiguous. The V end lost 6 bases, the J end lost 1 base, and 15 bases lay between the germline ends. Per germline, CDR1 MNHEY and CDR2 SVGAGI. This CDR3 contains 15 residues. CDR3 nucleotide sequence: TGTGCCAGCAGACACCGAGGACTCGAGAACACTGAAGCTTTCTTT. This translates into CASRHRGLENTEAFF.

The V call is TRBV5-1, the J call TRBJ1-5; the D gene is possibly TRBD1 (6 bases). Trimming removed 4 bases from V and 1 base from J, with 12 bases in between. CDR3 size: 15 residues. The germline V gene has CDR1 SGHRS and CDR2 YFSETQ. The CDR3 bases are TGCGCCAGCAGCCCAATTACAGGGAGCAATCAGCCCCAGCATTTT. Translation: CASSPITGSNQPQHF. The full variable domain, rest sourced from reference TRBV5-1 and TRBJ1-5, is KAGVTQTPRYLIKTRGQQVTLSCSPISGHRSVSWYQQTPGQGLQFLFEYFSETQRNKGNFPGRFSGRQFSNSRSEMNVSTLELGDSALYLCASSPITGSNQPQHFGDGTRLSIL.

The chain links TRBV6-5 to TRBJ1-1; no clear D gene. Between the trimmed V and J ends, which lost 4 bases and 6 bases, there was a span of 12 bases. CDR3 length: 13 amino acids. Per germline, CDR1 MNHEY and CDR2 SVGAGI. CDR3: CASSFGGKAEAFF. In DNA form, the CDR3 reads TGTGCCAGCAGTTTTGGAGGAAAGGCTGAAGCTTTCTTT.

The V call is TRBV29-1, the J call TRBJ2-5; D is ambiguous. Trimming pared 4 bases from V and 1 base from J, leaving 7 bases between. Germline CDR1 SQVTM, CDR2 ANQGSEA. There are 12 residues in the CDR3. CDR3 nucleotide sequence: TGCAGCGTTGTCCCGTTCCAAGAGACCCAGTACTTC. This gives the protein CSVVPFQETQYF. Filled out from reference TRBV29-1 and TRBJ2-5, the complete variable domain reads SAVISQKPSRDICQRGTSLTIQCQVDSQVTMMFWYRQQPGQSLTLIATANQGSEATYESGFVIDKFPISRPNLTFSTLTVSNMSPEDSSIYLCSVVPFQETQYFGPGTRLLVL.

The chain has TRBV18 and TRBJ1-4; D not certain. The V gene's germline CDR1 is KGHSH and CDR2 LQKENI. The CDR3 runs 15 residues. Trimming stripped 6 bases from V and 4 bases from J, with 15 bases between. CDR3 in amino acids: CASSESQSNNEKLFF. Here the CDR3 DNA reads TGTGCCAGCTCGGAGTCGCAGTCAAATAATGAAAAACTGTTTTTT.

CDR3 loop: CASSQVGGSANEKLFF. The DNA for the CDR3 is TGTGCCAGCAGCCAAGTAGGAGGGTCGGCTAATGAAAAACTGTTTTTT. The rearrangement links TRBV3-1 (or the pseudogene TRBV3-2) to TRBJ1-4, with D unresolved. V was clipped by 1 base and J by 3 bases, with 12 bases between them. The CDR3 has 16 amino acids. CDR1 is LGHDT and CDR2 is YNNKEL in the germline V gene (reference sequence).

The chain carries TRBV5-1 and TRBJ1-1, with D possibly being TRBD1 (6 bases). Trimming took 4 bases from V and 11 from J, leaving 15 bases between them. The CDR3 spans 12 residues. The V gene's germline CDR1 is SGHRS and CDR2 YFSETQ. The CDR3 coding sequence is TGCGCCAGCAGCAGGGGACAAAAAGGGGCTTTCTTT. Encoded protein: CASSRGQKGAFF.

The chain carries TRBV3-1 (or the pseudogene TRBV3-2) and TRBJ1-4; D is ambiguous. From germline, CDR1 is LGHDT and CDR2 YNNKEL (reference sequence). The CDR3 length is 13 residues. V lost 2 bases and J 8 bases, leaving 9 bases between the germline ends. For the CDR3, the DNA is TGTGCCAGCAGCCAAATAGGAGGGGAAAAACTGTTTTTT. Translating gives CASSQIGGEKLFF.

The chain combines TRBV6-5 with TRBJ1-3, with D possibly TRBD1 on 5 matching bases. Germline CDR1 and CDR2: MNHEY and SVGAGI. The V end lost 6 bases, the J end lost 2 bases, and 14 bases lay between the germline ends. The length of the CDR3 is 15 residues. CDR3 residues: CASSASVGPGNTIYF. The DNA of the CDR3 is TGTGCCAGCAGCGCCTCCGTGGGGCCTGGAAACACCATATATTTT.

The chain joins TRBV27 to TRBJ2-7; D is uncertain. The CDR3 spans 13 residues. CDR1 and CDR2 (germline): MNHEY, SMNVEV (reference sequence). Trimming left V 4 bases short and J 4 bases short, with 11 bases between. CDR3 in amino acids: CASSSPPIYEQYF. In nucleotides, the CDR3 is TGTGCCAGCAGTTCCCCCCCTATATACGAGCAGTACTTC.

CDR3 protein: CASSIMGTGSVEQYF. The CDR3 nucleotides read TGTGCCAGTAGTATAATGGGGACAGGGTCCGTCGAGCAGTACTTC. V gene TRBV19 combines with J gene TRBJ2-7; TRBD1 matches at 9 bases. CDR3 length: 15 amino acids. Per the germline V gene, CDR1 is LNHDA and CDR2 is SQIVND (reference sequence). V gave up 2 bases and J gave up 6 bases; unmatched junction bases: 8.

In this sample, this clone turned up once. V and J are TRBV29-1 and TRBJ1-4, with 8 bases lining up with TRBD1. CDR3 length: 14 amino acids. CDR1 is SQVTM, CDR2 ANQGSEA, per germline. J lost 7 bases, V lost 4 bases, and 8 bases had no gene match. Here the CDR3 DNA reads TGCAGCGTTGCTACAGGGGGAGGCGGTGAAAAACTGTTTTTT. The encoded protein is CSVATGGGGEKLFF.

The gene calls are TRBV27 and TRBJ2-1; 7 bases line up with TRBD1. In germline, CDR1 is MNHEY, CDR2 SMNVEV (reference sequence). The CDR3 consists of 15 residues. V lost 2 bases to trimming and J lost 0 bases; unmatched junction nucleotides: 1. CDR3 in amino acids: CASSLDRVSYNEQFF. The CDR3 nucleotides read TGTGCCAGCAGTTTAGACAGGGTCTCCTACAATGAGCAGTTCTTC.

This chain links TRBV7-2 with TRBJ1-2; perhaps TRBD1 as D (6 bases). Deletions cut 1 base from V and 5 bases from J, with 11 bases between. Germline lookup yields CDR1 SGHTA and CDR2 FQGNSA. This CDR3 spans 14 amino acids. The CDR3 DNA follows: TGTGCCAGCAGCTTAGGGTTCAGGGGTTATGGCTACACCTTC. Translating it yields CASSLGFRGYGYTF.

The CDR3 bases are TGTGCCAGCAGCCGCAGGACAGGGACGGCTTTCTTT. This encodes CASSRRTGTAFF. The genes are TRBV2 and TRBJ1-1, with 8 bases that match TRBD1. This CDR3 comprises 12 residues. CDR1 is SNHLY and CDR2 is FYNNEI in the germline V gene. With 6 bases clipped from V and 11 bases from J, the junction kept 8 bases outside the gene matches.

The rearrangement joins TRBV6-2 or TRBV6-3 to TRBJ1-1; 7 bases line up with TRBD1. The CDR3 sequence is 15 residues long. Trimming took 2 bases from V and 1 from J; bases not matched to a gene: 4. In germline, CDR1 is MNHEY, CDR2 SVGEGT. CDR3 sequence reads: CASSYLGTENTEAFF. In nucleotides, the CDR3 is TGTGCCAGCAGTTACCTCGGGACAGAGAACACTGAAGCTTTCTTT.

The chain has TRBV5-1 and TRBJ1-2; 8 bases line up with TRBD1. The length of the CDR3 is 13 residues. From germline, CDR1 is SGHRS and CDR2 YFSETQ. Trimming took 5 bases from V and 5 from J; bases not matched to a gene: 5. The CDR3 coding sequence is TGCGCCAGCAGACCGGACAGGGTTTATGGCTACACCTTC. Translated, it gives CASRPDRVYGYTF.